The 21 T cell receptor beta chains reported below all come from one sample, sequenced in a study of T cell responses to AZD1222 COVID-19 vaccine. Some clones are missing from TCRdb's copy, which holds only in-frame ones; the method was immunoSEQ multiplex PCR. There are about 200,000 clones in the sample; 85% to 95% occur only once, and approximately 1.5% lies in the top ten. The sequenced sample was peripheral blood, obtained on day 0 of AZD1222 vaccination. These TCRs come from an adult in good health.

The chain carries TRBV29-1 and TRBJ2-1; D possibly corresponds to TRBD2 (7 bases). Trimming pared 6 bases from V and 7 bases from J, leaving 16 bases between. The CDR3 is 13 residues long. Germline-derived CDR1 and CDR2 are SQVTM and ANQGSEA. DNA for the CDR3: TGCAGCGTCCCCCCGGGGGGCTGGAATGAGCAGTTCTTC. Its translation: CSVPPGGWNEQFF.

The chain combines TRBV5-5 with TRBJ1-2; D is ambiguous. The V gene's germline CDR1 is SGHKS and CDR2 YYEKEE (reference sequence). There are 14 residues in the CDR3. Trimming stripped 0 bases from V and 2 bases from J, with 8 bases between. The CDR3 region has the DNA TGTGCCAGCAGCTTGGTTGTGGTCAACTATGGCTACACCTTC. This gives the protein CASSLVVVNYGYTF.

CDR3 sequence: CASSLGGGPTTNEKLFF. The CDR3 DNA sequence: TGTGCCAGCAGCTTGGGAGGGGGGCCAACAACTAATGAAAAACTGTTTTTT. The rearrangement uses TRBV5-4 and TRBJ1-4, with D possibly matching TRBD1 (6 bases). Germline CDR1 is SGHNT and CDR2 is YYREEE (reference sequence). The ends were cut back, 0 bases at V and 0 bases at J, with 12 bases in the middle. CDR3 size: 17 residues.

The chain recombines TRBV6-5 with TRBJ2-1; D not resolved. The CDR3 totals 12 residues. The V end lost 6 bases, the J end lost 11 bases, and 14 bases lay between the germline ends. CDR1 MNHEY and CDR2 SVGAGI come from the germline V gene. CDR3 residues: CASSPTSVQQFF. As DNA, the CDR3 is TGTGCCAGCAGCCCAACTTCGGTCCAGCAGTTCTTC.

The CDR3 loop reads CASTPGQANYGYTF. CDR3 coding DNA: TGTGCCAGTACCCCTGGGCAGGCTAACTATGGCTACACCTTC. This chain joins TRBV19 and TRBJ1-2; D call uncertain. The ends were cut back, 7 bases at V and 0 bases at J, with 12 bases in the middle. In germline, CDR1 is LNHDA, CDR2 SQIVND (reference sequence). The CDR3 is 14 amino acids.

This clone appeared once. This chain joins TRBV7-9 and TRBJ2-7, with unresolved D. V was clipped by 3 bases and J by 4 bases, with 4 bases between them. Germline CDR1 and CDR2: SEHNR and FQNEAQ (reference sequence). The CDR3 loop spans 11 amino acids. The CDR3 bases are TGTGCCAGCAGCTTTGCATACGAGCAGTACTTC. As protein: CASSFAYEQYF.

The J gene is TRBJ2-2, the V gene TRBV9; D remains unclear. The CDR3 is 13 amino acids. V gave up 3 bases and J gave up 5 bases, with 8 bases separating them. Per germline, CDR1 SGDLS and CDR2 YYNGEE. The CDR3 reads CASSGTFTGELFF. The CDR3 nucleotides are TGTGCCAGCAGCGGGACGTTTACCGGGGAGCTGTTTTTT.

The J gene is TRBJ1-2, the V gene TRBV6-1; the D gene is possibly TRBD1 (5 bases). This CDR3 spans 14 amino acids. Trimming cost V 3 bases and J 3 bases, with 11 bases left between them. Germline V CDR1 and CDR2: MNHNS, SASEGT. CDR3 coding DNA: TGTGCCAGCAGTGAGCTAGGGGCATACTATGGCTACACCTTC. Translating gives CASSELGAYYGYTF.

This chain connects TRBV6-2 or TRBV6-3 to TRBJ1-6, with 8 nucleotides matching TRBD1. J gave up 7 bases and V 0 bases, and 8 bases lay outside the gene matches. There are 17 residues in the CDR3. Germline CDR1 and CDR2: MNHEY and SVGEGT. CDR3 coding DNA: TGTGCCAGCAGTTACTCGGGGCAGGGGGCAATGAATTCACCCCTCCACTTT. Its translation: CASSYSGQGAMNSPLHF.

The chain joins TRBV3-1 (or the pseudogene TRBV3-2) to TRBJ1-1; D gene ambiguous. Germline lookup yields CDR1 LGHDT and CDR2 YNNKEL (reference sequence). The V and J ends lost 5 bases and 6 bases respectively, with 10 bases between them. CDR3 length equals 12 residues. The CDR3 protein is CASSLTVSEAFF. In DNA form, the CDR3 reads TGTGCCAGCAGCTTGACGGTTTCTGAAGCTTTCTTT.

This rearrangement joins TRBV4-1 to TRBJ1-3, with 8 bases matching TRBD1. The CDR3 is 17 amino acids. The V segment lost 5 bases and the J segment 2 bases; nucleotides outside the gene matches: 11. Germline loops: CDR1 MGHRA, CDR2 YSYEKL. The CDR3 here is CASSSQGDGGAGNTIYF. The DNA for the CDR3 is TGCGCCAGCAGCTCACAGGGGGATGGAGGCGCTGGAAACACCATATATTTT.

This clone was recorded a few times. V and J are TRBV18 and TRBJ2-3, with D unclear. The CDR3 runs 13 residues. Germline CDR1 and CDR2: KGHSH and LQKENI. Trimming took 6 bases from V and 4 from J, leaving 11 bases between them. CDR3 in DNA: TGTGCCAGCTCTGACCTAGTAGCAGATACGCAGTATTTT. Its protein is CASSDLVADTQYF. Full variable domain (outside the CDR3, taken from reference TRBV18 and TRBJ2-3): NAGVMQNPRHLVRRRGQEARLRCSPMKGHSHVYWYRQLPEEGLKFMVYLQKENIIDESGMPKERFSAEFPKEGPSILRIQQVVRGDSAAYFCASSDLVADTQYFGPGTRLTVL.

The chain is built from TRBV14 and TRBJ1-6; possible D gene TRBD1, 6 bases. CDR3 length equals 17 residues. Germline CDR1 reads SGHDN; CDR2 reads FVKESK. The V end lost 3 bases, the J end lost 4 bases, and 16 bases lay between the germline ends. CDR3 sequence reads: CASSQARGGYYNSPLHF. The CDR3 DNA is TGTGCCAGCAGCCAGGCGAGGGGGGGATATTATAATTCACCCCTCCACTTT.

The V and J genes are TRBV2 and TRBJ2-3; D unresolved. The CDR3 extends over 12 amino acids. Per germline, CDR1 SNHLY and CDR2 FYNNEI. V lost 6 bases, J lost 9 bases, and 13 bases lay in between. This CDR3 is CASSDAMGTQYF. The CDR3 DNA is TGTGCCAGCAGCGATGCGATGGGAACGCAGTATTTT.

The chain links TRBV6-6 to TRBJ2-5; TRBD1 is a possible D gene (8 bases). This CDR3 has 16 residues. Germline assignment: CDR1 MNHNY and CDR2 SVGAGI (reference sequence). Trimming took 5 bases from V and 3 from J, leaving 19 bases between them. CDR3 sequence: CASSPIRTGREETQYF. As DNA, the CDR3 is TGTGCCAGCAGTCCGATCAGGACAGGGAGGGAAGAGACCCAGTACTTC.

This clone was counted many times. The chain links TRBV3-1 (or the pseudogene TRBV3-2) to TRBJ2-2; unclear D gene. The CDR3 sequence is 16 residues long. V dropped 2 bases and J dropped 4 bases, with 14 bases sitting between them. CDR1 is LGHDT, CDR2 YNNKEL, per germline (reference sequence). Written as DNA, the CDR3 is TGTGCCAGCAGCCAACGTGGCACAGTCCGCACCGGGGAGCTGTTTTTT. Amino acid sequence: CASSQRGTVRTGELFF.

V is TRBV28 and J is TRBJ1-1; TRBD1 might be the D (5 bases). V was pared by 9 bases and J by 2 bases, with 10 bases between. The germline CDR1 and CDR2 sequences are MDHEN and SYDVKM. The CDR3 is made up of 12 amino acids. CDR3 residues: CASWDGNTEAFF. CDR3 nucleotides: TGTGCCAGTTGGGACGGTAACACTGAAGCTTTCTTT.

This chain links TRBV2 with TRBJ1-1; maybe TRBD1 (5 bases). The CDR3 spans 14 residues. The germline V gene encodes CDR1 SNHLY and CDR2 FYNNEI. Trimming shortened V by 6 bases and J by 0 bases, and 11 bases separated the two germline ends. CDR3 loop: CASSPQGMNTEAFF. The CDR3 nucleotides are TGTGCCAGCAGCCCCCAGGGCATGAACACTGAAGCTTTCTTT.

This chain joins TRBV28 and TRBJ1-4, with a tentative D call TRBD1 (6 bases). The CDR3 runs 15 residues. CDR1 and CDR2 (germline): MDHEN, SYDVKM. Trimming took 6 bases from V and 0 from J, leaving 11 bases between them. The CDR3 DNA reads TGTGCCAGCAGCTGGACAGTCGCAACTAATGAAAAACTGTTTTTT. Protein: CASSWTVATNEKLFF.

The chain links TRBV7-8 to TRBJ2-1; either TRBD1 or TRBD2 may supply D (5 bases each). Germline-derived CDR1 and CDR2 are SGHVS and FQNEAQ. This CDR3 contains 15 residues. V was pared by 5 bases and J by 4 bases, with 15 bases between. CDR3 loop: CASSLRDPHYNEQFF. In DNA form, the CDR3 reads TGTGCCAGCAGCCTCCGGGACCCCCATTACAATGAGCAGTTCTTC.

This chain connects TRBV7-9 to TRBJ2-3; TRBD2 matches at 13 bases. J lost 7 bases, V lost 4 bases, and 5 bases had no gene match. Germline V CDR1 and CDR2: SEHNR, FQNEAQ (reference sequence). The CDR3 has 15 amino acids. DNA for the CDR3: TGTGCCAGCAGCTCGGGACTAGCGGGGTGGTATACGCAGTATTTT. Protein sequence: CASSSGLAGWYTQYF. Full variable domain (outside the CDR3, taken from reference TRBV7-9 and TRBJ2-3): DTGVSQNPRHKITKRGQNVTFRCDPISEHNRLYWYRQTLGQGPEFLTYFQNEAQLEKSRLLSDRFSAERPKGSFSTLEIQRTEQGDSAMYLCASSSGLAGWYTQYFGPGTRLTVL.